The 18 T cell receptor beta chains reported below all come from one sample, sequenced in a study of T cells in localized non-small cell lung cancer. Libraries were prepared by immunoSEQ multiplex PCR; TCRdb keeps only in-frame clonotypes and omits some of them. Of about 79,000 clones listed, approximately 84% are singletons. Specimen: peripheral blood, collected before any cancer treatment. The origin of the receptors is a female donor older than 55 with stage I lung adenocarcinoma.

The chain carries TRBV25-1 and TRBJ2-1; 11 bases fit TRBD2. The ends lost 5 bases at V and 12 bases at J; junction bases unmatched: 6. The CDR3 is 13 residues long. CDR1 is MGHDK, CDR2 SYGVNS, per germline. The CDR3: CASSPPGLAVQFF. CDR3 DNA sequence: TGTGCCAGCAGTCCTCCGGGACTAGCGGTGCAGTTCTTC.

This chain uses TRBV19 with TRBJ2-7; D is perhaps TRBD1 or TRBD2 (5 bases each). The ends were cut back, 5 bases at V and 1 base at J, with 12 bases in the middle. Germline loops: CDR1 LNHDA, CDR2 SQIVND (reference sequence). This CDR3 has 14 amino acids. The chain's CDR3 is CASSPPGPSYEQYF. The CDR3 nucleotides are TGTGCCAGTAGTCCCCCGGGACCTTCCTACGAGCAGTACTTC.

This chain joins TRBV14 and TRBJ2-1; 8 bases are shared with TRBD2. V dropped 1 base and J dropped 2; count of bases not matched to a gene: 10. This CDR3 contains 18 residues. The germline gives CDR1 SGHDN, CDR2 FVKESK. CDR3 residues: CASSQGRGAGEPYNEQFF. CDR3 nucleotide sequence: TGTGCCAGCAGCCAAGGGCGGGGAGCGGGAGAACCCTACAATGAGCAGTTCTTC.

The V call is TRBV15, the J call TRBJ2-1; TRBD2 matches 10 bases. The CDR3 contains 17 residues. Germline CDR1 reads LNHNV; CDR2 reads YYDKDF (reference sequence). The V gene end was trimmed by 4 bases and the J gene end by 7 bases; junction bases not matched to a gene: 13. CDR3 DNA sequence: TGTGCCACCAGCACGACTAGCGGGTCCCTTCGAATTAATGAGCAGTTCTTC. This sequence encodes CATSTTSGSLRINEQFF.

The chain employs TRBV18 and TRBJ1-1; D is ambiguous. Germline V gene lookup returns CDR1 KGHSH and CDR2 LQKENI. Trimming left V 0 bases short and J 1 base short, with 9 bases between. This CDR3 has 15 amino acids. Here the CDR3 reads CASSPPGQPNTEAFF. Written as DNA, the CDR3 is TGTGCCAGCTCACCACCCGGGCAGCCGAACACTGAAGCTTTCTTT.

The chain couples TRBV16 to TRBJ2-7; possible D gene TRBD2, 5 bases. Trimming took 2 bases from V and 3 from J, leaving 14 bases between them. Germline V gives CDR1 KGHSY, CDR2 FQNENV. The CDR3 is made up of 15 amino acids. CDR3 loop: CASSQGVSANYEQYF. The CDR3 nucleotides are TGTGCCAGCAGCCAAGGGGTTAGCGCAAACTACGAGCAGTACTTC.

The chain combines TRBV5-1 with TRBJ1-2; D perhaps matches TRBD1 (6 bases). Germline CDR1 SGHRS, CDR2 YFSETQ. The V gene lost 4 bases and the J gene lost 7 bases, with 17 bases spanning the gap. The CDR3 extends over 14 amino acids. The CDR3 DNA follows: TGCGCCAGCAGCCCGGAGGGGGGGGCGGTTGGCTACACCTTC. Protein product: CASSPEGGAVGYTF.

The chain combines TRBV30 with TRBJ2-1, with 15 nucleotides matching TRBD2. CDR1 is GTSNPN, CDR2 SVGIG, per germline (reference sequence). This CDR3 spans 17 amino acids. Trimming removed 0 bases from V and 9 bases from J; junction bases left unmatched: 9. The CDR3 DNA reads TGTGCCTGGAGTGTCCATAGGACTAGCGGGAGGGCCACTGAGCAGTTCTTC. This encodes CAWSVHRTSGRATEQFF.

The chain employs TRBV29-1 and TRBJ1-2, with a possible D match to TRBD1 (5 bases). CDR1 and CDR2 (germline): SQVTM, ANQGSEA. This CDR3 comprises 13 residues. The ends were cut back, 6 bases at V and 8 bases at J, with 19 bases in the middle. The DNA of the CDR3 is TGCAGCGTACTACGGGAGGGGTGGGGCGGCTACACCTTC. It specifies CSVLREGWGGYTF. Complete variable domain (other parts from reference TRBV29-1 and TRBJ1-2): SAVISQKPSRDICQRGTSLTIQCQVDSQVTMMFWYRQQPGQSLTLIATANQGSEATYESGFVIDKFPISRPNLTFSTLTVSNMSPEDSSIYLCSVLREGWGGYTFGSGTRLTVV.

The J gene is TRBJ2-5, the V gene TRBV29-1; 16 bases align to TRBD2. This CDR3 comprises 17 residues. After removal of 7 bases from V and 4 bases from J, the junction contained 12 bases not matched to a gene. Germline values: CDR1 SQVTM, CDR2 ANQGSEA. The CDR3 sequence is CSGRGTSGGAGRETQYF. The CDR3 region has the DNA TGCAGCGGCAGAGGGACTAGCGGGGGGGCCGGAAGAGAGACCCAGTACTTC.

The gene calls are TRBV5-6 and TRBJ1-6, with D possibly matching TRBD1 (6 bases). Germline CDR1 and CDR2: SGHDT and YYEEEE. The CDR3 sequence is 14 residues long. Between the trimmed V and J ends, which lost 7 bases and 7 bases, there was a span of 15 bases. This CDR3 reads CASGGRQVNSPLHF. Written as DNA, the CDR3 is TGTGCCAGCGGGGGGAGACAGGTGAATTCACCCCTCCACTTT.

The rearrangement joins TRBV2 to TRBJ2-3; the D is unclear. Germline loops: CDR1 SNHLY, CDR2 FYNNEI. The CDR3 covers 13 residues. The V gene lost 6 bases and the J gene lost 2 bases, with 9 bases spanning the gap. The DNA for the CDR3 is TGTGCCAGCAGCACGGAATTCACAGATACGCAGTATTTT. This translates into CASSTEFTDTQYF.

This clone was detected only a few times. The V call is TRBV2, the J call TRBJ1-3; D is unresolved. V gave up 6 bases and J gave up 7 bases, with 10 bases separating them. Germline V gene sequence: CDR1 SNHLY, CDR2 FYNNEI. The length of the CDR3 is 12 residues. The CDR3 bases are TGTGCCAGCAGGAGGGTTGGGAACACCATATATTTT. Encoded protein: CASRRVGNTIYF.

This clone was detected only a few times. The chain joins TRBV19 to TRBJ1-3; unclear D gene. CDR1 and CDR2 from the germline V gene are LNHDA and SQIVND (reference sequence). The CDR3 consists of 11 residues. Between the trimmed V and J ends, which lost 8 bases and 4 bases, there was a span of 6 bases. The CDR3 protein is CASGSGNTIYF. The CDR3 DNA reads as TGTGCCAGTGGCTCCGGAAACACCATATATTTT.

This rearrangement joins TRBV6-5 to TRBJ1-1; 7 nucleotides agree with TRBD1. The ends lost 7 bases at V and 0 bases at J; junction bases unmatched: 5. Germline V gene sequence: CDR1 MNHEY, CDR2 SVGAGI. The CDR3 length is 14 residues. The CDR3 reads CASKPGQMNTEAFF. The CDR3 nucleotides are TGTGCCAGCAAACCGGGACAGATGAACACTGAAGCTTTCTTT.

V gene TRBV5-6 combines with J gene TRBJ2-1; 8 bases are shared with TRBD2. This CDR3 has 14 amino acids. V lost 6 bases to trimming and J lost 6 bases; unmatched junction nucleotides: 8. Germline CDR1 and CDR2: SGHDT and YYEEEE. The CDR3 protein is CASNPSSGSNEQFF. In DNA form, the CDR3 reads TGTGCCAGCAACCCGAGCAGCGGGAGCAATGAGCAGTTCTTC.

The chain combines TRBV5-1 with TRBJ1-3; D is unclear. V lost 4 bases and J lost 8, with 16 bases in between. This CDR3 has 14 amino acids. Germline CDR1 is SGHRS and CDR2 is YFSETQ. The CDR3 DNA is TGCGCCAGCAGCGCCTCCCTTCGGGCTGACACCATATATTTT. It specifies CASSASLRADTIYF.

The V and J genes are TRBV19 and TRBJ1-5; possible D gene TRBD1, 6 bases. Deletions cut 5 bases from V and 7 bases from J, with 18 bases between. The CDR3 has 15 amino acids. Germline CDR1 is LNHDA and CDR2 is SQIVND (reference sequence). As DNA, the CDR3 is TGTGCCAGTAGTGACTCTCGGGGGGCAGGGCAGCCCCAGCATTTT. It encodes CASSDSRGAGQPQHF.